This TCR beta chain was recovered during a study of cytomegalovirus exposure and HLA in healthy donors. PCR used 60 Vbeta primers and 13 Jbeta primers. The table came from immunoSEQ multiplex PCR; TCRdb's copy has only in-frame clones and leaves some out. The sample lists roughly 150,000 clones, roughly 77% occurring once. CDR1 SGDLS and CDR2 YYNGEE come from the germline V gene. The V gene end was trimmed by 3 bases and the J gene end by 3 bases; junction bases not matched to a gene: 6. The CDR3 has 15 residues. The sequence came from a male donor in good health and CMV-seronegative. The gene calls are TRBV9 and TRBJ2-3; 8 nucleotides align to TRBD2. The specimen sequenced was PBMCs. Here the CDR3 reads CASSARAGVTDTQYF. The CDR3 DNA follows: TGTGCCAGCAGCGCCAGAGCGGGAGTAACAGATACGCAGTATTTT.